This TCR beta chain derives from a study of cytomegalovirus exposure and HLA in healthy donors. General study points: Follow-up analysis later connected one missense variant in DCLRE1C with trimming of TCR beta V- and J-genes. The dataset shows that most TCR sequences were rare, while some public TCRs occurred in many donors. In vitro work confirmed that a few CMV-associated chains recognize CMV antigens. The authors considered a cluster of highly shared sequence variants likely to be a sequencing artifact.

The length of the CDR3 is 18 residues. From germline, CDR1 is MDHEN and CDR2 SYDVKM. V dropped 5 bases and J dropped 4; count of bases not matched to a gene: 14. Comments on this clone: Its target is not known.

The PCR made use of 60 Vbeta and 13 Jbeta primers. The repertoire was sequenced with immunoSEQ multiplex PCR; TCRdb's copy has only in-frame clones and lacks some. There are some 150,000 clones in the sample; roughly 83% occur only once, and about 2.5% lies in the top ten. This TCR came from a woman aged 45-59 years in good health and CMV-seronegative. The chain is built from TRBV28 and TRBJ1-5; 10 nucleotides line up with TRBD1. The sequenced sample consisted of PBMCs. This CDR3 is CASSTYTGTGDPNQPQHF. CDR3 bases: TGTGCCAGCAGTACCTATACCGGGACAGGGGACCCTAATCAGCCCCAGCATTTT.